This T cell receptor beta chain was retrieved from a study of spatial heterogeneity in lung cancer. Study in general: Alpha-chain detections were consistently fewer than beta-chain detections among the sequences. For tumor regions, TCR transcript counts showed a strong correlation with a T cell module score derived from matched bulk RNA-seq. Notes on the study in general: Tracking of tumor mutation counts was seen in expanded intratumoral alpha and beta TCR counts.

Time point described: sample taken at primary tumor resection. The approximately 79 donors had untreated early-stage non-small cell lung cancer. The study sequenced unsorted whole RNA from tumor, nontumor lung or frozen PBMC. TCRdb reprocessed the 5' RACE reads with MiXCR, giving one entry per CDR3 protein. The profile shows about 9,800 distinct CDR3 sequences, around 6% of them singletons. This clonotype was seen at least ten times. What it binds is not known. Little can be read into the size of this beta chain, an off-target read in a library designed for alpha chains. The CDR3 length is 15 residues. V was cut by 2 bases and J by 7 bases, with 14 bases left in between.

The sample here was lung tumor tissue, taken at surgery. This chain links TRBV12-3 or TRBV12-4 with TRBJ1-4; D perhaps matches TRBD1 (5 bases). The receptor was isolated from a male donor with early-stage non-small cell lung cancer. The CDR3 DNA sequence: TGTGCCAGCAGTTTATCCGGGACGACCCTTGAAAAACTGTTTTTT. Translated, it gives CASSLSGTTLEKLFF.